This T cell receptor (beta chain) was observed in a study of beta chain features in type 1 diabetes (dated by TCRdb to 2017 to 2018). With regard to the full study: Mean age, gender distribution, total cell number and subset yield were not different between patients and healthy donors. A total of 85 million to 110 million sorted cells were examined across all samples, and RNA yield correlated strongly with the number of cells per subset. In the study, TCRB repertoires of sorted circulating CD4+ T cell subsets from recently diagnosed type 1 diabetes patients were compared with those of matched healthy donors. Regulatory and stem cell-like memory subsets were isolated from only 8 patients and about eight healthy donors, whereas naive and central memory subsets came from all 30 or so donors.

A note on this clone: What antigen it recognizes has not been identified. Base qualities are not provided; no much larger clone lies one nucleotide away.

The CDR3 runs 16 residues from the cysteine to the phenylalanine. Only CDR3 DNA remains: 48 bases, in frame from the first base. Via the germline V gene (reference sequence), CDR1 is WNHNN and CDR2 SYGVQD. Ends trimmed: V by 3 bases, J by 7 bases; bases unmatched to a gene: 9. From each donor, a single peripheral blood sample of around 120 mL on average was drawn into heparinised tubes. Naive, central memory, regulatory and stem cell-like memory CD4+ T cells were sorted on a BD FACSAria II using a panel including CD45RO, CCR7, CD25, CD127, CD95 and CD27. All sorted populations exceeded 95% purity. PBMCs were isolated right away by Lymphoprep density gradient centrifugation and were stained directly, without culture. So that batch effects would be minimized, each experiment stained and sorted samples in pairs, pairing one healthy donor with one patient. All of the isolated RNA was reverse transcribed with the High Capacity cDNA Reverse Transcription Kit, so expressed TCRB transcripts were sequenced. Deep immunoSEQ sequencing was applied to naive, central memory and regulatory T cell samples, giving an average of approximately 4 million total reads per sample. After sorted cells were lysed in RLT buffer, RNA was extracted with DNase-treated RNeasy Micro or Mini kits, with the choice depending on cell number. To prevent cross-contamination, each cell subset was processed individually, whereas patient and healthy donor samples were processed jointly. Using the immunoSEQ multiplex PCR, TCRB sequences were amplified from cDNA into 87-bp fragments spanning the CDR3 region. Sequencing of the amplicons was performed on the Illumina HiSeq platform. As for the original processing: Synthetic template baselines were used to correct PCR bias computationally, reads within Hamming distance 2 were collapsed, and singletons that could not be merged were discarded. By aligning reads against IMGT, V, D and J genes, CDR3 length, and insertions or deletions at six rearrangement sites were assigned. Within each subset, clonotype counts were normalized to sorted cell number, after which true diversity and Gini coefficients were computed with the tcR R package. Repertoire sharing was quantified using the overlap coefficient calculated on TCRB nucleotide sequences. Drawn from immuneACCESS, this table holds only the in-frame rearrangements with V and J called that TCRdb kept. Clones are partly lost; checked studies trace under half to an unresolved V gene and leave the rest unexplained. The V and J calls and clone size are taken from that table; D and trimming were inferred from the DNA. For this sample there are some 350,000 clones; 8.5% to 10% appear just once. The top ten clones comprise 0.55% to 0.75% of the sample.

The paper's findings and limits, for the study overall: At VDJ recombination sites, patients with type 1 diabetes made fewer insertions and deleted more nucleotides, a pattern implying thymic rearrangement abnormalities. Naive, central memory and regulatory TCRB repertoires appeared to be more alike among patients than among healthy donors. Because small numbers of individuals were included in the HLA sub-analyses, any influence of HLA type on TCRB rearrangement was left unresolved. Because cDNA was sequenced instead of genomic DNA, activated cells with high expression could be over-represented, although the groups did not differ in activation or CD3 levels. Type 1 diabetes patients showed a moderate but significant shortening of TCRB CDR3 length in all four CD4+ subsets. PCR may preferentially amplify shorter templates, but because patient and control samples were amplified and corrected together, any resulting skew would affect both groups equally.

The specimen sequenced was central memory CD4+ T cells from blood. The source of this sequence is a man aged 25 to 45 with type 1 diabetes. The rearrangement combines TRBV10-1 with TRBJ2-2, with 9 central nucleotides matching TRBD1. The nucleotides are TGCGCCAGCAGTGATCAGGGACAGGGCTTCGGCGGGGAGCTGTTTTTT. Its translation is CASSDQGQGFGGELFF.